The sequence of this T cell receptor beta chain was determined in a study of Ad26.COV2.S vaccination and SARS-CoV-2 variants. Libraries were prepared by immunoSEQ multiplex PCR; TCRdb keeps only in-frame clonotypes and omits some of them. The sample carries 450,000 to 550,000 clones, 80% to 90% recorded once. Notes on this clone: Its target is not known.

Study-level results: Once vaccination had occurred, spike-specific CD8+ and CD4+ T cell responses reportedly showed substantial breadth. Vaccine recipients surpassed placebo recipients in spike-specific TCR breadth.

Treatment noted: around 19 received Ad26.COV2.S at low or high dose, single or two shots; roughly five received placebo; per-sample allocation not given. The samples were gathered on day 63 after the first injection of vaccine or placebo. The CDR3 extends over 15 amino acids. Trimming cost V 0 bases and J 4 bases, with 12 bases left between them. Germline loops: CDR1 MNHEY, CDR2 SVGAGI. Sequencing was performed on peripheral blood, taken in a trial of Ad26.COV2.S vaccine versus placebo. The V gene is TRBV6-5, the J gene TRBJ1-1; possibly TRBD1 for D (5 bases). This receptor was identified in a person aged 18 to 65 who received the Ad26.COV2.S COVID-19 vaccine or a placebo. This CDR3 reads CASSYSVGEPTEAFF. In nucleotides, the CDR3 is TGTGCCAGCAGTTACTCGGTAGGGGAACCCACTGAAGCTTTCTTT.